The 7 T cell receptor beta chains given below trace back to one sample, sequenced in a study of graft-versus-host responses after intestinal transplantation. The repertoire was sequenced with immunoSEQ multiplex PCR; TCRdb's copy has only in-frame clones and lacks some. This table has about 16,000 clones, roughly 84% appearing once. Processing was applied to graft tissue in order to liberate intraepithelial and lamina propria lymphocytes. Sample: ileum tissue, taken 580 to 600 days after intestinal transplantation. The receptors derive from a human patient who received an intestinal transplant, so some T cells may come from the graft donor.

The chain links TRBV19 to TRBJ1-1; D may be TRBD1 (6 bases). This CDR3 has 17 amino acids. V was cut by 10 bases and J by 8 bases, with 32 bases left in between. Germline V gene lookup returns CDR1 LNHDA and CDR2 SQIVND (reference sequence). For the CDR3, the DNA is TGTGCCACCGAGCCCGATTGGAGCCCGATTCCTAGGGGGGAAGCTTTCTTT. Its translation: CATEPDWSPIPRGEAFF.

This chain links TRBV9 with TRBJ1-6; D call uncertain. The CDR3 is made up of 14 amino acids. Germline values: CDR1 SGDLS, CDR2 YYNGEE. V shed 0 bases and J shed 7 bases, with 8 bases lying between them. In DNA form, the CDR3 reads TGTGCCAGCAGCGTAGCCGAAGAAAATTCACCCCTCCACTTT. Amino acids: CASSVAEENSPLHF.

The chain couples TRBV5-1 to TRBJ1-6, with TRBD1 as a possible D gene (5 bases). This CDR3 region has 13 residues. V shed 7 bases and J shed 8 bases, with 13 bases lying between them. The germline gives CDR1 SGHRS, CDR2 YFSETQ. CDR3 sequence reads: CASQEGFDSPLHF. DNA for the CDR3: TGCGCCAGCCAGGAGGGGTTCGATTCACCCCTCCACTTT.

This clone was recorded a few times. The chain couples TRBV18 to TRBJ2-7, with unresolved D. The length of the CDR3 is 13 residues. V dropped 4 bases and J dropped 0 bases, with 7 bases sitting between them. In germline, CDR1 is KGHSH, CDR2 LQKENI. The DNA for the CDR3 is TGTGCCAGCTCACAAGGCTACTCCTACGAGCAGTACTTC. This codes for CASSQGYSYEQYF.

This chain joins TRBV6-1 and TRBJ1-5; 7 nucleotides agree with TRBD1. CDR3 length equals 10 residues. The germline gives CDR1 MNHNS, CDR2 SASEGT. The J segment lost 7 bases and the V segment lost 9 bases, leaving 0 bases of the junction unmatched. The CDR3 sequence: CARQGQPQHF. DNA for the CDR3: TGTGCCAGACAGGGGCAGCCCCAGCATTTT.

The chain joins TRBV11-2 to TRBJ2-1; D is perhaps TRBD1 (6 bases). This CDR3 contains 14 residues. In germline, CDR1 is SGHAT, CDR2 FQNNGV. V was cut by 3 bases and J by 10 bases, with 16 bases left in between. The CDR3 here is CASSLSGAPREQFF. CDR3 nucleotides: TGTGCCAGCAGCTTGTCAGGGGCTCCTAGAGAGCAGTTCTTC.

The chain combines TRBV5-4 with TRBJ1-2, with D possibly being TRBD1 (5 bases). Looked up from germline, CDR1 is SGHNT and CDR2 is YYREEE (reference sequence). The CDR3 has 14 amino acids. Trimming removed 0 bases at V and 4 bases at J, with 10 bases between. In nucleotides, the CDR3 is TGTGCCAGCAGCTTGGTTGGAGGGGCCTATGGCTACACCTTC. It codes for CASSLVGGAYGYTF.